Below are 14 T cell receptor beta chains sequenced from a single sample in a study of blood T cell repertoires in COVID-19. Generated by immunoSEQ multiplex PCR, the TCRdb table keeps only in-frame clones and is missing some. The profile shows some 150,000 clones, 80% to 90% of them singletons. The material sequenced was peripheral blood. These receptor sequences come from a human donor with acute or convalescent COVID-19. The donor label of this sample is uncertain.

This chain connects TRBV23-1 to TRBJ2-7, with 8 bases fitting TRBD1. TRBV23-1 counts as an open reading frame of uncertain function. The V gene end was trimmed by 2 bases and the J gene end by 1 base; junction bases not matched to a gene: 1. The CDR3 is 14 residues long. The CDR3 DNA sequence: TGCGCCAGCAGTCAAAGGACAGGGTCCTACGAGCAGTACTTC. Protein: CASSQRTGSYEQYF.

The CDR3 region has the DNA TGTGCCAGCAGCTCCGGGACAGGGAGGGAGACCCAGTACTTC. It specifies CASSSGTGRETQYF. The chain uses TRBV7-2 and TRBJ2-5, with TRBD1 matching 9 bases. Germline lookup yields CDR1 SGHTA and CDR2 FQGNSA. The CDR3 length is 14 residues. With 4 bases clipped from V and 5 bases from J, the junction kept 5 bases outside the gene matches.

V is TRBV7-2 and J is TRBJ1-5; 7 bases match TRBD1. The CDR3 loop spans 15 amino acids. Trimming at V came to 5 bases and at J to 7 bases, leaving 11 bases not matched to a gene. Germline assignment: CDR1 SGHTA and CDR2 FQGNSA. CDR3 protein: CASSKTYRGEQPQHF. The CDR3 region has the DNA TGTGCCAGCAGCAAAACTTACAGGGGCGAGCAGCCCCAGCATTTT.

This rearrangement joins TRBV7-2 to TRBJ2-1; 8 positions agree with TRBD1. This CDR3 contains 14 residues. The V gene end was trimmed by 1 base and the J gene end by 8 bases; junction bases not matched to a gene: 4. The V gene's germline CDR1 is SGHTA and CDR2 FQGNSA. CDR3 residues: CASSLVQQGDEQFF. CDR3 bases: TGTGCCAGCAGCTTAGTCCAACAGGGGGATGAGCAGTTCTTC.

This chain joins TRBV7-8 and TRBJ2-1; 10 positions agree with TRBD1. The CDR3 totals 16 residues. Losses at the gene ends were 5 bases for V and 8 bases for J; bases not matched to a gene: 12. Germline V CDR1 and CDR2: SGHVS, FQNEAQ. The CDR3 spells CASSPLPGTGVDEQFF. In nucleotides, the CDR3 is TGTGCCAGCAGCCCCCTTCCCGGGACAGGGGTGGATGAGCAGTTCTTC. Drawing the rest from reference TRBV7-8 and TRBJ2-1, the complete variable domain is GAGVSQSPRYKVAKRGQDVALRCDPISGHVSLFWYQQALGQGPEFLTYFQNEAQLDKSGLPSDRFFAERPEGSVSTLKIQRTQQEDSAVYLCASSPLPGTGVDEQFFGPGTRLTVL.

The rearrangement uses TRBV19 and TRBJ1-5; a weak D match, TRBD1 (6 bases). CDR1 and CDR2 (germline): LNHDA, SQIVND (reference sequence). The V end was cut by 3 bases, the J end by 5 bases, with 17 bases between. CDR3 length equals 16 residues. The DNA of the CDR3 is TGTGCCAGTAGTATCTACAGGGTAGGTGGGGATCAGCCCCAGCATTTT. Its protein is CASSIYRVGGDQPQHF.

This sequence joins TRBV19 and TRBJ2-5; TRBD1 aligns across 9 bases. V lost 5 bases to trimming and J lost 2 bases; unmatched junction nucleotides: 6. There are 15 residues in the CDR3. From germline, CDR1 is LNHDA and CDR2 SQIVND (reference sequence). CDR3 amino acids: CASSVGQGTQETQYF. CDR3 nucleotides: TGTGCCAGTAGTGTTGGACAGGGGACACAAGAGACCCAGTACTTC.

V and J are TRBV7-2 and TRBJ2-5; D unresolved. Germline CDR1 SGHTA, CDR2 FQGNSA. Trimming took off 0 bases at V and 2 bases at J, with 7 bases between the two ends. The CDR3 is made up of 14 amino acids. The CDR3 DNA is TGTGCCAGCAGCTTAGCTTTACTGCAAGAGACCCAGTACTTC. As protein: CASSLALLQETQYF.

The V call is TRBV6-5, the J call TRBJ1-3; D call uncertain. V lost 2 bases and J 2 bases, leaving 13 bases between the germline ends. This CDR3 spans 16 amino acids. Germline V gene lookup returns CDR1 MNHEY and CDR2 SVGAGI. CDR3 protein: CASSYLGGPTGNTIYF. CDR3 bases: TGTGCCAGCAGTTACCTCGGCGGGCCCACTGGAAACACCATATATTTT.

V gene TRBV5-1 combines with J gene TRBJ1-6; no definite D call. Germline CDR1 is SGHRS and CDR2 is YFSETQ. This CDR3 has 14 amino acids. With 3 bases removed from V and 7 bases from J, the gap between germline ends came to 11 bases. CDR3 in DNA: TGCGCCAGCAGCTACGGACGGGAGAATTCACCCCTCCACTTT. Encoded protein: CASSYGRENSPLHF.

The count of this clone is one. The CDR3 bases are TGCGCCAGCAGCCGACAGACCTCTGGAAACACCATATATTTT. Amino acid sequence: CASSRQTSGNTIYF. The J gene is TRBJ1-3, the V gene TRBV4-1; TRBD1 might be the D (5 bases). Looked up from germline, CDR1 is MGHRA and CDR2 is YSYEKL. The CDR3 covers 14 residues. Trimming left V 4 bases short and J 0 bases short, with 7 bases between.

This chain uses TRBV7-9 with TRBJ2-1; D unclear. Trimming removed 4 bases from V and 3 bases from J, with 19 bases in between. CDR1 SEHNR and CDR2 FQNEAQ come from the germline V gene (reference sequence). The CDR3 sequence is 17 residues long. In DNA, the CDR3 is TGTGCCAGCAGCTACCGCCGACCCAAGGAGAGCTACAATGAGCAGTTCTTC. It specifies CASSYRRPKESYNEQFF.

The DNA of the CDR3 is TGTGCCAGTAGTATTGGGGCAGGGGGATTCTACAATGAGCAGTTCTTC. It yields the protein CASSIGAGGFYNEQFF. The chain couples TRBV19 to TRBJ2-1, with TRBD1 matching 7 bases. This CDR3 region has 16 residues. Per the germline V gene, CDR1 is LNHDA and CDR2 is SQIVND (reference sequence). Trimming removed 3 bases from V and 3 bases from J; junction bases left unmatched: 8.

The chain combines TRBV4-3 with TRBJ2-3, with a weak D call TRBD2 (6 bases). There are 16 residues in the CDR3. V was trimmed by 0 bases and J by 2 bases, leaving 12 bases between them. Germline-derived CDR1 and CDR2 are LGHNA and YSLEER. The CDR3 is CASSQDLGGNTDTQYF. The CDR3 DNA reads as TGCGCCAGCAGCCAAGATCTCGGCGGGAACACAGATACGCAGTATTTT.